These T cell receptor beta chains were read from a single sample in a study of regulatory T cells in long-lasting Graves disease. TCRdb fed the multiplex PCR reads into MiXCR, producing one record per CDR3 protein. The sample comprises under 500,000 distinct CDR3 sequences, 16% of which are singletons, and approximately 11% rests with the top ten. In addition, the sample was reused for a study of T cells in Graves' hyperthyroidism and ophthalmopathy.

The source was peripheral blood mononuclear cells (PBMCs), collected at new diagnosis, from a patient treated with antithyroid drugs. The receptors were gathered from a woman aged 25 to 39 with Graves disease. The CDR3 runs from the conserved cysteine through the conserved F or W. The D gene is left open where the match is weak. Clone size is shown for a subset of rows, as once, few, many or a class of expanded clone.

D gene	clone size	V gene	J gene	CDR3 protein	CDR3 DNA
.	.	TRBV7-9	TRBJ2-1	CASSSQNQETQFF	TGTGCCAGCAGCTCCCAGAACCAAGAGACCCAGTTCTTC
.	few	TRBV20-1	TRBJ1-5	CSASEAGIQPQHF	TGCAGTGCTTCCGAGGCGGGGATCCAGCCCCAGCATTTT
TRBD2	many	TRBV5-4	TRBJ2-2	CASSPRLAVGTGELFF	TGTGCCAGCAGCCCCCGACTAGCGGTCGGTACCGGGGAGCTGTTTTTT
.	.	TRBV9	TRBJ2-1	CASSVLIGATGSYNEQFF	TGTGCCAGCAGCGTCCTCATAGGGGCTACGGGCTCCTACAATGAGCAGTTCTTC
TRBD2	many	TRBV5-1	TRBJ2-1	CASSGSGLAERPYNEQFF	TGTGCCAGCAGCGGCTCGGGACTAGCGGAGCGACCCTACAATGAGCAGTTCTTC
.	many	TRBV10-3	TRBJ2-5	CAISGSRGETQYF	TGTGCCATCAGTGGGTCCAGAGGAGAGACCCAGTACTTC
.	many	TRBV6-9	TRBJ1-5	CASSYSFGGNQPQHF	TGTGCCAGCAGTTACTCATTTGGGGGCAATCAGCCCCAGCATTTT
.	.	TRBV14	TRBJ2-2	CASSQGQGPTGELFF	TGTGCCAGCAGCCAAGGTCAGGGGCCCACCGGGGAGCTGTTTTTT
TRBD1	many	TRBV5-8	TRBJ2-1	CASSLAGTGGVHEQFF	TGTGCCAGCAGCTTGGCCGGGACAGGGGGTGTTCATGAGCAGTTCTTC
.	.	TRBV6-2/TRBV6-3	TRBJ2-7	CASSYSGRLYEQYF	TGTGCCAGCAGTTACTCGGGCAGACTATACGAGCAGTACTTC
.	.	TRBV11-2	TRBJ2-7	CASSLVRVAYEQYF	TGTGCCAGCAGCTTAGTTAGGGTTGCCTACGAGCAGTACTTC
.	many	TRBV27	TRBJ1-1	CASSSTSNTEAFF	TGTGCCAGCAGTTCAACATCGAACACTGAAGCTTTCTTT